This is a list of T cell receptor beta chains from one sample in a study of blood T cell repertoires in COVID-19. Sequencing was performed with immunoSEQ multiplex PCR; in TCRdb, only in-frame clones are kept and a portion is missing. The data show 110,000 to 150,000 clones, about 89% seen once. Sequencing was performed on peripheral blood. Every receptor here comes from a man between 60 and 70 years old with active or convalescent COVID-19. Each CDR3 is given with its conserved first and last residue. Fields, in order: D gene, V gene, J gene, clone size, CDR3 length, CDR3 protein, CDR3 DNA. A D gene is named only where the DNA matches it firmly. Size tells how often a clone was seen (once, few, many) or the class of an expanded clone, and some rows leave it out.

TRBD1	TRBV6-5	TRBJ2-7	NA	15	CASSYSRQGGYEQYF	TGTGCCAGCAGTTACTCGAGACAGGGGGGCTACGAGCAGTACTTC
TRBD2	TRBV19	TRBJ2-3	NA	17	CASNPVGLAGSTDTQYF	TGTGCCAGTAACCCTGTTGGACTAGCGGGAAGCACAGATACGCAGTATTTT
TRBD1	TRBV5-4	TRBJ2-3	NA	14	CATRTGFSQDTQYF	TGTGCCACTCGGACAGGGTTCAGTCAAGATACGCAGTATTTT
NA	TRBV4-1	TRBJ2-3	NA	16	CASSQQAVAGTDTQYF	TGCGCCAGCAGCCAACAAGCGGTAGCGGGCACAGATACGCAGTATTTT
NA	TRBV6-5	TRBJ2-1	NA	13	CASRRGSYNEQFF	TGTGCCAGCAGGAGGGGGTCCTACAATGAGCAGTTCTTC
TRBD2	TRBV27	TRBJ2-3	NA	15	CASSFLAGGRDTQYF	TGTGCCAGCAGTTTTCTAGCGGGAGGAAGAGATACGCAGTATTTT
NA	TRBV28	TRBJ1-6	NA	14	CASSSRLSNSPLHF	TGTGCCAGCAGTTCCCGACTGAGTAATTCACCCCTCCACTTT
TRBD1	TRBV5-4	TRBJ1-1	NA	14	CASSNDRGNTEAFF	TGTGCCAGCAGCAACGACAGGGGAAACACTGAAGCTTTCTTT
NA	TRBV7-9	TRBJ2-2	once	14	CASSLVENTGELFF	TGTGCCAGCAGCTTAGTAGAGAACACCGGGGAGCTGTTTTTT
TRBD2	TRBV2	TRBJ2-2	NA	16	CASRAPSGRTGGELFF	TGTGCCAGCAGGGCTCCTAGCGGGAGGACGGGCGGGGAGCTGTTTTTT
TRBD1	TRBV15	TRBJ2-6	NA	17	CATSRGTASSGANVLTF	TGTGCCACCAGCAGGGGGACAGCGAGCTCTGGGGCCAACGTCCTGACTTTC
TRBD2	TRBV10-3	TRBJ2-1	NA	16	CAISDPTSGGLDEQFF	TGTGCCATCAGTGACCCGACTAGCGGGGGGCTTGATGAGCAGTTCTTC
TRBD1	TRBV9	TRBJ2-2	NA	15	CASSVGGQGTGELFF	TGTGCCAGCAGCGTAGGGGGACAGGGGACCGGGGAGCTGTTTTTT
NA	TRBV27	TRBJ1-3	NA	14	CASSLGHAGNTIYF	TGTGCCAGCAGTTTGGGACATGCTGGAAACACCATATATTTT
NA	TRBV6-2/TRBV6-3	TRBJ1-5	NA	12	CASSDTYQPQHF	TGTGCCAGCAGCGACACCTATCAGCCCCAGCATTTT
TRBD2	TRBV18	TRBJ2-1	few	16	CASSPAAGGVYNEQFF	TGTGCCAGCTCACCGGCCGCGGGGGGGGTGTACAATGAGCAGTTCTTC
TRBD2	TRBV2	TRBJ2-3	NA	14	CASSVEGLMGTQYF	TGTGCCAGCAGTGTTGAGGGACTAATGGGTACGCAGTATTTT
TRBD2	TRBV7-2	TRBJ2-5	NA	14	CASSSSGAGGTQYF	TGTGCCAGCAGCTCGAGCGGGGCGGGGGGGACCCAGTACTTC
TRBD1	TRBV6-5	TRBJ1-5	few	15	CASSTGTASNQPQHF	TGTGCCAGCAGTACCGGGACAGCTAGCAATCAGCCCCAGCATTTT